The TCR beta chain under discussion was sequenced for a study of PD-1 blockade in classical Hodgkin lymphoma. The data were produced by immunoSEQ multiplex PCR, yet TCRdb's version contains in-frame clones alone and is incomplete. This table holds approximately 9,000 clones, roughly 88% found once. The time point denotes: cycle 4 day 1 (C4D1), after about 6 weeks of nivolumab. Relapse was seen in all patients after autologous stem cell transplantation, and brentuximab vedotin exposure was variable. Out of thawed PBMCs, magnetic negative selection purified CD4+ T cells. V was clipped by 1 base and J by 8 bases; unmatched bases: 9. The CDR3 has 16 amino acids. Germline CDR1 and CDR2: SGHVS and FNYEAQ.

This specimen was CD4+ T cells from blood, taken before the fourth cycle of nivolumab. The TCR originated in a human donor with classical Hodgkin lymphoma. This sequence joins TRBV7-6 and TRBJ1-2, with 11 bases aligning to TRBD1. This chain's CDR3 is CASSLVPGQGAGGYTF. CDR3 coding DNA: TGTGCCAGCAGCTTAGTACCCGGACAGGGGGCCGGCGGCTACACCTTC.